The T cell receptor (beta chain) under discussion was sequenced for a study of T cell clones after liver transplantation. The overall study: TCRbeta sequencing after a pre-transplant mixed lymphocyte reaction identified graft-donor-reactive clones, later tracked in post-transplant blood. At least one year of complete immunosuppression withdrawal without enzymes over twice normal defined tolerance. Study conclusions and caveats: A larger donor-reactive than third-party decline suggested partial antigen-specific deletion.

This table comes from immunoSEQ multiplex PCR, and its TCRdb copy is limited to in-frame clones, with some not included. The table shows under 90,000 clones, with under 90% occurring only once. Worth noting for this clone: As yet, its antigen is unknown.

V lost 4 bases, J lost 6 bases, and 10 bases lay in between. CDR3 length equals 13 residues. In germline, CDR1 is SEHNR, CDR2 FQNEAQ (reference sequence). CD3+CD4+ and CD3+CD8+ cells were FACS-sorted from thawed unstimulated PBMCs. This receptor was identified in a human donor who received a liver transplant. Source: CD4+ T cells from blood, taken before liver transplant. The chain combines TRBV7-9 with TRBJ1-5; unclear D gene. CDR3 protein: CASSSISGQPQHF. CDR3 sequence (DNA): TGTGCCAGCAGCTCCATCTCGGGTCAGCCCCAGCATTTT.